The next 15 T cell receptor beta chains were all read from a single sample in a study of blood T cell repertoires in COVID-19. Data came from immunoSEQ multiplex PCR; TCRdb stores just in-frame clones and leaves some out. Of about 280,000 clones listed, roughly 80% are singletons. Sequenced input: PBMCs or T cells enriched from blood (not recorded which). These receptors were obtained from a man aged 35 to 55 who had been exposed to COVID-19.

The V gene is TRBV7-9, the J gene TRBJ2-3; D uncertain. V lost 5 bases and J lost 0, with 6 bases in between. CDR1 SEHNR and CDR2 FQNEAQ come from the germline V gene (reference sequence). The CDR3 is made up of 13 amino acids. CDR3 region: CASSITSTDTQYF. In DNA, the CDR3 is TGTGCCAGCAGCATAACTAGCACAGATACGCAGTATTTT.

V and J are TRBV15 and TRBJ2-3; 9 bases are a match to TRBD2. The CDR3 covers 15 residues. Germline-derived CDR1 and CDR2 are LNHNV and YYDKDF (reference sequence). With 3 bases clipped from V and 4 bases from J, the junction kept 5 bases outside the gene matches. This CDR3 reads CATSSGGLASDTQYF. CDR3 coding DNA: TGTGCCACCAGCAGCGGGGGACTAGCCTCAGATACGCAGTATTTT.

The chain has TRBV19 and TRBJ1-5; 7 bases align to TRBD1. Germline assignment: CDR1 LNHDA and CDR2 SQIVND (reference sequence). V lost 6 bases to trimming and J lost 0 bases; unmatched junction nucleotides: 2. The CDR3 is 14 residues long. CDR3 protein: CASRGQYSNQPQHF. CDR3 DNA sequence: TGTGCCAGTAGGGGACAGTATAGCAATCAGCCCCAGCATTTT.

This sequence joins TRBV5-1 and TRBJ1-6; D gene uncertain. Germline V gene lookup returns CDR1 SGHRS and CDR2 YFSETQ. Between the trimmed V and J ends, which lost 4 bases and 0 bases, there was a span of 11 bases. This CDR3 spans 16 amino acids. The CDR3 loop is CASSLAVSSYNSPLHF. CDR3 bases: TGCGCCAGCAGCCTAGCGGTCAGCTCCTATAATTCACCCCTCCACTTT.

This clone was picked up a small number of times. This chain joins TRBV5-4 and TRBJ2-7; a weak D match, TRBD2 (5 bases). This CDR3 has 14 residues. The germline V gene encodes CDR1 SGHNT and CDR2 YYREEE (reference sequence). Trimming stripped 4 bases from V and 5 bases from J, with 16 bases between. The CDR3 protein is CASSDRPGGHEQYF. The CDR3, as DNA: TGTGCCAGCAGCGATCGACCTGGAGGTCACGAGCAGTACTTC.

The CDR3 region has the DNA TGTGCCGTCAAACGGGGCTACACCTTC. Translation: CAVKRGYTF. V and J are TRBV7-6 and TRBJ1-2; D is unclear. Trimming took 11 bases from V and 8 from J, leaving 9 bases between them. Germline values: CDR1 SGHVS, CDR2 FNYEAQ. The CDR3 is 9 amino acids.

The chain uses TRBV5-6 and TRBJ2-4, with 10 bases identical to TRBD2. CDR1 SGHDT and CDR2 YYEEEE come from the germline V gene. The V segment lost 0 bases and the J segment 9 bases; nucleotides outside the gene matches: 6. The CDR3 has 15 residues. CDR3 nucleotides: TGTGCCAGCAGCTTGGCCCCTAGCGGGAGAGGCATTCAGTACTTC. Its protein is CASSLAPSGRGIQYF.

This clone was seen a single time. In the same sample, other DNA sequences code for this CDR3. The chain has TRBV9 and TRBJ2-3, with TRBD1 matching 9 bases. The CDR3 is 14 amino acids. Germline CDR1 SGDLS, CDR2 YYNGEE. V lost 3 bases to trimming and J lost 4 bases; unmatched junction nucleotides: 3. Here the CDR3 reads CASSAGQGADTQYF. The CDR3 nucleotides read TGTGCCAGCAGCGCGGGACAGGGCGCAGATACGCAGTATTTT.

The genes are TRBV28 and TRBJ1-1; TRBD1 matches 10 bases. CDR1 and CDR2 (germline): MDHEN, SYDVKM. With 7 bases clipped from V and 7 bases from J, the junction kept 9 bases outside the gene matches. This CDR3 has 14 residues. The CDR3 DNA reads TGTGCCAGCAACCCGGGACAGGGGCGGTATGAAGCTTTCTTT. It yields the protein CASNPGQGRYEAFF. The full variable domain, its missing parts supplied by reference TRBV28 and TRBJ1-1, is DVKVTQSSRYLVKRTGEKVFLECVQDMDHENMFWYRQDPGLGLRLIYFSYDVKMKEKGDIPEGYSVSREKKERFSLILESASTNQTSMYLCASNPGQGRYEAFFGQGTRLTVV.

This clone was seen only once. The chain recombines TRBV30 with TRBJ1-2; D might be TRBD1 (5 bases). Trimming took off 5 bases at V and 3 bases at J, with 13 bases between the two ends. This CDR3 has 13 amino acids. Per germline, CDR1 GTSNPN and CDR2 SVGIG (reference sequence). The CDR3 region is CAWFSGYHYGYTF. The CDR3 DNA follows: TGTGCCTGGTTTTCAGGGTACCACTATGGCTACACCTTC.

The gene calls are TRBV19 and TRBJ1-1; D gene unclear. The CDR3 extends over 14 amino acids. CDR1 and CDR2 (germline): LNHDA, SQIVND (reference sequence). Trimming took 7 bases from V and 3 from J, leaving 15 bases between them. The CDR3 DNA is TGTGCCAGTAAGGATAGTGGGAGGCACACTGAAGCTTTCTTT. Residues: CASKDSGRHTEAFF. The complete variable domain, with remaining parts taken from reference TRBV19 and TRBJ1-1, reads DGGITQSPKYLFRKEGQNVTLSCEQNLNHDAMYWYRQDPGQGLRLIYYSQIVNDFQKGDIAEGYSVSREKKESFPLTVTSAQKNPTAFYLCASKDSGRHTEAFFGQGTRLTVV.

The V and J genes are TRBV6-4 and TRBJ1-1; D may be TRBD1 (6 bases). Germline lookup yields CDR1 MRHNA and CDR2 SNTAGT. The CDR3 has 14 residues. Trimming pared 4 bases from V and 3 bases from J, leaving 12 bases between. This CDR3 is CASSGRGGDTEAFF. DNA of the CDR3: TGTGCCAGCAGTGGCAGGGGAGGGGACACTGAAGCTTTCTTT.

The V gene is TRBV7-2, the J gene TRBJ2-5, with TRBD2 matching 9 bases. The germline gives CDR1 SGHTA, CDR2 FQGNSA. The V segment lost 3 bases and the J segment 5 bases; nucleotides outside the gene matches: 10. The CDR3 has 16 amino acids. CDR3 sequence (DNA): TGTGCCAGCAGCTTTGGCGGGAGGGGTGGGTTCGAGACCCAGTACTTC. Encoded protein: CASSFGGRGGFETQYF. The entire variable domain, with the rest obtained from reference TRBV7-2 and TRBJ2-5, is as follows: GAGVSQSPSNKVTEKGKDVELRCDPISGHTALYWYRQSLGQGLEFLIYFQGNSAPDKSGLPSDRFSAERTGGSVSTLTIQRTQQEDSAVYLCASSFGGRGGFETQYFGPGTRLLVL.

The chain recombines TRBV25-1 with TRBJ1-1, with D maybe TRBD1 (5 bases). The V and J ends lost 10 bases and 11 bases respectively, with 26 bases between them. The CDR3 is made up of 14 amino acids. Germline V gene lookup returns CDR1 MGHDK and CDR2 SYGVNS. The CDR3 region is CATTPDIVPSPAFF. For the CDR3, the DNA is TGTGCCACCACCCCGGACATCGTGCCCAGCCCGGCTTTCTTT.

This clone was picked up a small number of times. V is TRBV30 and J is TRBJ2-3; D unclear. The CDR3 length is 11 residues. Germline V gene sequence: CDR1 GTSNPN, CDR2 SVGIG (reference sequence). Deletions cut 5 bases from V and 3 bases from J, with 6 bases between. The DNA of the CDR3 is TGTGCCTGGGGCCAGACAGATACGCAGTATTTT. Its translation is CAWGQTDTQYF.